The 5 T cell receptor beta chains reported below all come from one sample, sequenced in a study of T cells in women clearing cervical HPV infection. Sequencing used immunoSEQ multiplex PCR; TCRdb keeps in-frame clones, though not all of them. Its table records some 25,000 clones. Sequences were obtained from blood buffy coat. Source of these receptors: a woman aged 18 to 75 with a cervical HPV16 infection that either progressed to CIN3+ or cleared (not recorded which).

This chain's CDR3 is CASSPSGTEYYEQYF. The part of the CDR3 DNA that was read is TGTGCCAGCAGCCCCTCCGGGACAGAATACTACGAG. The chain combines TRBV7-2 with TRBJ2-7, with 7 bases that match TRBD1. The missing CDR3 end, 3 residues past where the read stops, is filled in from the germline J gene. Per the germline V gene, CDR1 is SGHTA and CDR2 is FQGNSA. This CDR3 has 15 amino acids. Losses at the gene ends were 5 bases for V and 3 bases for J; bases not matched to a gene: 10.

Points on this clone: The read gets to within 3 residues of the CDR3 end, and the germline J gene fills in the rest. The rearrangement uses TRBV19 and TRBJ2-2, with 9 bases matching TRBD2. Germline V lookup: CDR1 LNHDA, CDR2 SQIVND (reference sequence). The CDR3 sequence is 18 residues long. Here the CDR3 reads CASSIPTSGYSGANVLFF. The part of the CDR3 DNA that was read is TGTGCCAGTAGTATTCCGACTAGCGGATATTCTGGGGCCAACGTG.

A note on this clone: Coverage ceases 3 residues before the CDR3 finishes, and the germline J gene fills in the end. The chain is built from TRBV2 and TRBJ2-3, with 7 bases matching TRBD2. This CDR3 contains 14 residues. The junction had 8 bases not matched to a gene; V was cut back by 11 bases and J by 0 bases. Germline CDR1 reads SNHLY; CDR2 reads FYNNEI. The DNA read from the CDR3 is TGTGCCGGCGGGCGGGAGATGAGCACAGATACG. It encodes CAGGREMSTDT. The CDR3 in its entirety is CAGGREMSTDTQYF.

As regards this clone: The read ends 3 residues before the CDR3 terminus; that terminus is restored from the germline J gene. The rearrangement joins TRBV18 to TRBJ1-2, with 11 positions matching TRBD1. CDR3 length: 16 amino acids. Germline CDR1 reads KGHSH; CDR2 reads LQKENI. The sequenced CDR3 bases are TGTGCCAGCTCACCGGGACAGGGGGTATTGAGAAATGAC. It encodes CASSPGQGVLRND. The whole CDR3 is CASSPGQGVLRNDYTF.

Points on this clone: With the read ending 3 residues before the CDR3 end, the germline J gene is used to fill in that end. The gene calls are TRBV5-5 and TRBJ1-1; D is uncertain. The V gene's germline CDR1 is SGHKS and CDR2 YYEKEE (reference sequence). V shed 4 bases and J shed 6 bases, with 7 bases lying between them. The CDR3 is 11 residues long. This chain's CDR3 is CASSLTSEAFF. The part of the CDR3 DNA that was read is TGTGCCAGCAGCCTGACTTCTGAA.